The entry that follows covers one T cell receptor (beta chain) sequence. The antigen is undetermined. The sample belongs to a study of cytomegalovirus exposure and HLA in healthy donors. PCR used 60 Vbeta primers and 13 Jbeta primers. Measured with immunoSEQ multiplex PCR; TCRdb has only the in-frame clones, and not every one. The table includes 150,000 to 180,000 clones, about 70% detected once. Findings and limits, study-wide: An analysis done earlier found most TCR beta V segments productive about 87% or about 30% of the time. The investigators catalogued about 170 TCR beta chains as cytomegalovirus-associated.

Germline V gene data show CDR1 as GTSNPN and CDR2 as SVGIG (reference sequence). V gave up 3 bases and J gave up 1 base, with 13 bases separating them. This CDR3 has 14 amino acids. V is TRBV30 and J is TRBJ2-7; D is possibly TRBD2 (6 bases). This clonotype was obtained from a man aged 18 to 30 in good health and CMV-seronegative. What was sequenced was PBMCs. The CDR3 DNA sequence: TGTGCCTGGAGGGGGGGAATAGGGTCCTACGAGCAGTACTTC. Translating gives CAWRGGIGSYEQYF.